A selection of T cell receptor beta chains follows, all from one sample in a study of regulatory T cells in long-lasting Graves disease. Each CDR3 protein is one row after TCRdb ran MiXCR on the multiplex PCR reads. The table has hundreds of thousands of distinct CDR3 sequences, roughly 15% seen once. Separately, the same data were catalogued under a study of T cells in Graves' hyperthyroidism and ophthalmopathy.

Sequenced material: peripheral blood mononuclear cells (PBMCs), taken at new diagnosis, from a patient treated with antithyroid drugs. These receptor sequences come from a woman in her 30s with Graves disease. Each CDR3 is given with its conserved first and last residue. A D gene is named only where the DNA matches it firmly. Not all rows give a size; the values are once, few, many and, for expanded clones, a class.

cdr3_nt: TGTGCCAGCAGTTTGACAGGGGTCGATTTGCGGGAAGGAGCTTTCTTT; cdr3_aa: CASSLTGVDLREGAFF; j_call: TRBJ1-1; clone_size: few; v_call: TRBV6-2/TRBV6-3; d_call: TRBD1
cdr3_nt: TGCAGTGCTCCCCAATCAACTAATGAAAAACTGTTTTTT; cdr3_aa: CSAPQSTNEKLFF; j_call: TRBJ1-4; clone_size: NA; v_call: TRBV20-1; d_call: NA
cdr3_nt: TGTGCCAGCAGCCAAGGGACATTTTCCATCTCCTACGAGCAGTACTTC; cdr3_aa: CASSQGTFSISYEQYF; j_call: TRBJ2-7; clone_size: many; v_call: TRBV7-9; d_call: NA
cdr3_nt: TGTGCCAGCAGCTCCCTGACTGGATACAATGAGCAGTTCTTC; cdr3_aa: CASSSLTGYNEQFF; j_call: TRBJ2-1; clone_size: NA; v_call: TRBV5-8; d_call: NA
cdr3_nt: TGCGCCAGCAGCTTGGGGCCTAGATTGTTGGGGACAACCGATCAGCCCCAGCATTTT; cdr3_aa: CASSLGPRLLGTTDQPQHF; j_call: TRBJ1-5; clone_size: few; v_call: TRBV5-1; d_call: NA
cdr3_nt: TGCAGTGCCCGCCCCCTTGAGACCGGGACTAGCGGGAGTGAGCAGTTCTTC; cdr3_aa: CSARPLETGTSGSEQFF; j_call: TRBJ2-1; clone_size: NA; v_call: TRBV20-1; d_call: TRBD2
cdr3_nt: TGTGCCACGGGACAGACGGGGTCAGGCAATCAGCCCCAGCATTTT; cdr3_aa: CATGQTGSGNQPQHF; j_call: TRBJ1-5; clone_size: NA; v_call: TRBV19; d_call: TRBD1
cdr3_nt: TGTGCCAGCAGCCGTGAGATTTATCGGGGGACGAGCGGGGCCAACGTCCTGACTTTC; cdr3_aa: CASSREIYRGTSGANVLTF; j_call: TRBJ2-6; clone_size: many; v_call: TRBV2; d_call: NA
cdr3_nt: TGCAGCGCCTGGACAGGGGGGTTTCAGCCCCAGCATTTT; cdr3_aa: CSAWTGGFQPQHF; j_call: TRBJ1-5; clone_size: NA; v_call: TRBV29-1; d_call: TRBD1
cdr3_nt: TGTGCCAGCTTCGAACAGGGGGCTCACACTGAAGCTTTCTTT; cdr3_aa: CASFEQGAHTEAFF; j_call: TRBJ1-1; clone_size: few; v_call: TRBV6-2/TRBV6-3; d_call: TRBD1
cdr3_nt: TGTGCCAGCAGCCTACGGGACGACCGGGCCCTGGTCGTCTACGAGCAGTACTTC; cdr3_aa: CASSLRDDRALVVYEQYF; j_call: TRBJ2-7; clone_size: many; v_call: TRBV7-8; d_call: NA
cdr3_nt: TGTGCCAGCAGCTTAGACCTGAACACTGAAGCTTTCTTT; cdr3_aa: CASSLDLNTEAFF; j_call: TRBJ1-1; clone_size: many; v_call: TRBV7-9; d_call: NA
cdr3_nt: TGTGCCAGCAGCCAACCCTCCTACGAGCAGTACTTC; cdr3_aa: CASSQPSYEQYF; j_call: TRBJ2-7; clone_size: NA; v_call: TRBV4-2; d_call: NA
cdr3_nt: TGCAGCGTTGACTGGGGCGAGACCCAGTACTTC; cdr3_aa: CSVDWGETQYF; j_call: TRBJ2-5; clone_size: many; v_call: TRBV29-1; d_call: NA
cdr3_nt: TGTGCCAGCAGTCCCTCAATCTCCCACGAGCAGTACTTC; cdr3_aa: CASSPSISHEQYF; j_call: TRBJ2-7; clone_size: many; v_call: TRBV28; d_call: NA
cdr3_nt: TGTGCCAGCCGACAAGTGACAGGTCTGGATTCACCCCTCCACTTT; cdr3_aa: CASRQVTGLDSPLHF; j_call: TRBJ1-6; clone_size: many; v_call: TRBV2; d_call: NA
cdr3_nt: TGCAGTGCGGGGAGACGCAACCCCCCGGGACAGGTCCCCTATGGCTACACCTTC; cdr3_aa: CSAGRRNPPGQVPYGYTF; j_call: TRBJ1-2; clone_size: few; v_call: TRBV20-1; d_call: TRBD1
cdr3_nt: TGCAGTGCTAGTGAGCGGGAGTCCTACAATGAGCAGTTCTTC; cdr3_aa: CSASERESYNEQFF; j_call: TRBJ2-1; clone_size: NA; v_call: TRBV20-1; d_call: TRBD2
cdr3_nt: TGTGCCATCAGTGAGTCCCAGCGCCACACAGATACGCAGTATTTT; cdr3_aa: CAISESQRHTDTQYF; j_call: TRBJ2-3; clone_size: NA; v_call: TRBV10-3; d_call: NA
cdr3_nt: TGTGCCAGCAGCAGGACAGACACCAATCAGCCCCAGCATTTT; cdr3_aa: CASSRTDTNQPQHF; j_call: TRBJ1-5; clone_size: NA; v_call: TRBV7-2; d_call: NA
cdr3_nt: TGCAGTGCTAGAGATAGCCAGAACACCGGGGAGCTGTTTTTT; cdr3_aa: CSARDSQNTGELFF; j_call: TRBJ2-2; clone_size: few; v_call: TRBV20-1; d_call: NA
cdr3_nt: TGTGCCAGCAGTTTTGGGGACAGTCCCCTTCCAAGCACAGATACGCAGTATTTT; cdr3_aa: CASSFGDSPLPSTDTQYF; j_call: TRBJ2-3; clone_size: many; v_call: TRBV12-3/TRBV12-4; d_call: TRBD1
cdr3_nt: TGTGCCAGCCAAACCAGGACCGAAGCTTTCTTT; cdr3_aa: CASQTRTEAFF; j_call: TRBJ1-1; clone_size: many; v_call: TRBV2; d_call: NA
cdr3_nt: TGTGCCTGCCTTATCGGCCCGGGACAGGGCTCGGGTGGCTACACCTTC; cdr3_aa: CACLIGPGQGSGGYTF; j_call: TRBJ1-2; clone_size: few; v_call: TRBV30; d_call: TRBD1
cdr3_nt: TGTGCCAGCAGTTTATCCCGACAGACCACGTACTTC; cdr3_aa: CASSLSRQTTYF; j_call: TRBJ2-5; clone_size: many; v_call: TRBV28; d_call: NA
cdr3_nt: TGTGCCAGCAGTCAGGGACTAGCGGGAGGCCACCTTGAGCAGTTCTTC; cdr3_aa: CASSQGLAGGHLEQFF; j_call: TRBJ2-1; clone_size: few; v_call: TRBV6-1; d_call: TRBD2
cdr3_nt: TGTGCCAGCAGGCGAGTATTCGGCGGGGGCCAGCTCAATCAGCCCCAGCATTTT; cdr3_aa: CASRRVFGGGQLNQPQHF; j_call: TRBJ1-5; clone_size: NA; v_call: TRBV28; d_call: NA
cdr3_nt: TGTGCCAGCAGTGAGGCCGGGGGGACAGATACGCAGTATTTT; cdr3_aa: CASSEAGGTDTQYF; j_call: TRBJ2-3; clone_size: many; v_call: TRBV2; d_call: TRBD2
cdr3_nt: TGCAGTGCTAGAGGGGATGGCGGCACTGGAAACACCATATATTTT; cdr3_aa: CSARGDGGTGNTIYF; j_call: TRBJ1-3; clone_size: many; v_call: TRBV20-1; d_call: NA
cdr3_nt: TGTGCCAGCAGCCCCCCGGGACAGGGAAACTCTGGAAACACCATATATTTT; cdr3_aa: CASSPPGQGNSGNTIYF; j_call: TRBJ1-3; clone_size: NA; v_call: TRBV7-6; d_call: TRBD1
cdr3_nt: TGTGCCAGCAGCTTTCAACTAGCGGCTTCGGGAGAGCAGTACTTC; cdr3_aa: CASSFQLAASGEQYF; j_call: TRBJ2-7; clone_size: NA; v_call: TRBV11-2; d_call: TRBD2
cdr3_nt: TGTGCCAGCAGTGTGGACAGGGGCCAGGATGAGCAGTTCTTC; cdr3_aa: CASSVDRGQDEQFF; j_call: TRBJ2-1; clone_size: many; v_call: TRBV2; d_call: TRBD1
cdr3_nt: TGTGCCAGCAGTTTTACCTGGACAGGGGGAAACACCATATATTTT; cdr3_aa: CASSFTWTGGNTIYF; j_call: TRBJ1-3; clone_size: many; v_call: TRBV28; d_call: TRBD1
cdr3_nt: TGTGCCAGCATAGGAGGGGGCGCTGAGTATGGCTACACCTTC; cdr3_aa: CASIGGGAEYGYTF; j_call: TRBJ1-2; clone_size: many; v_call: TRBV28; d_call: TRBD1
cdr3_nt: TGCAGTGCTAGAGATCCCAGGACAGGAGGGACCTACGAGCAGTACTTC; cdr3_aa: CSARDPRTGGTYEQYF; j_call: TRBJ2-7; clone_size: NA; v_call: TRBV20-1; d_call: NA
cdr3_nt: TGTGCCACCAGCAGAGGCAGGGGGGGGAACTATGGCTACACCTTC; cdr3_aa: CATSRGRGGNYGYTF; j_call: TRBJ1-2; clone_size: many; v_call: TRBV15; d_call: TRBD1
cdr3_nt: TGTGCCAGCAGCTTAGTAGGGACTAGCGGCCACGCGAACACCGGGGAGCTGTTTTTT; cdr3_aa: CASSLVGTSGHANTGELFF; j_call: TRBJ2-2; clone_size: NA; v_call: TRBV7-9; d_call: TRBD2
cdr3_nt: TGTGCCAGCAGCTTCCCCGGCGCAGGAAACACCATATATTTT; cdr3_aa: CASSFPGAGNTIYF; j_call: TRBJ1-3; clone_size: NA; v_call: TRBV11-2; d_call: NA
cdr3_nt: TGCAGCGTTGGGGAGGGTGCGGCTGAAGCTTTCTTT; cdr3_aa: CSVGEGAAEAFF; j_call: TRBJ1-1; clone_size: many; v_call: TRBV29-1; d_call: NA
cdr3_nt: TGTGCCCCCCGACCGCAAGAGCAGTACTTC; cdr3_aa: CAPRPQEQYF; j_call: TRBJ2-7; clone_size: NA; v_call: TRBV19; d_call: NA
cdr3_nt: TGTGCCAGCAGCTTGCTAAGTGTCGGGAGGGGGGATACGCAGTATTTT; cdr3_aa: CASSLLSVGRGDTQYF; j_call: TRBJ2-3; clone_size: few; v_call: TRBV5-1; d_call: TRBD2
cdr3_nt: TGTGCCAGCAGTTTTCGTGGGTCATATCAGCCCCAGCATTTT; cdr3_aa: CASSFRGSYQPQHF; j_call: TRBJ1-5; clone_size: many; v_call: TRBV28; d_call: NA
cdr3_nt: TGTGCCAGCTCACCGGGTGGCTTACAGGGTCCCACTGAAGCTTTCTTT; cdr3_aa: CASSPGGLQGPTEAFF; j_call: TRBJ1-1; clone_size: once; v_call: TRBV18; d_call: NA
cdr3_nt: TGTGCCAGCAGGGGAGGTCAGGGCACCGGGGAGCTGTTTTTT; cdr3_aa: CASRGGQGTGELFF; j_call: TRBJ2-2; clone_size: many; v_call: TRBV2; d_call: NA
cdr3_nt: TGCAGTGCTAGAGGTGGACTCACAGATACGCAGTATTTT; cdr3_aa: CSARGGLTDTQYF; j_call: TRBJ2-3; clone_size: NA; v_call: TRBV20-1; d_call: NA
cdr3_nt: TGCAGTGCTAGAGCAGCGGGAGGGAAAGAGACCCAGTACTTC; cdr3_aa: CSARAAGGKETQYF; j_call: TRBJ2-5; clone_size: many; v_call: TRBV20-1; d_call: TRBD2
cdr3_nt: TGCAGTGCTTTCGGACTAGCGGGAGAGATCGGGGAGCTGTTTTTT; cdr3_aa: CSAFGLAGEIGELFF; j_call: TRBJ2-2; clone_size: NA; v_call: TRBV20-1; d_call: TRBD2
cdr3_nt: TGTGCCAGCCTTTCCCTGAGAGGGGGGAACACTGAAGCTTTCTTT; cdr3_aa: CASLSLRGGNTEAFF; j_call: TRBJ1-1; clone_size: NA; v_call: TRBV12-3/TRBV12-4; d_call: NA
cdr3_nt: TGCAGTGCTAGAGATCTCGGAGGGGGGGGTGGTGAAAAACTGTTTTTT; cdr3_aa: CSARDLGGGGGEKLFF; j_call: TRBJ1-4; clone_size: few; v_call: TRBV20-1; d_call: NA
cdr3_nt: TGCAGTGCTAATACAGGGGGGTTTGGAGGCTACACCTTC; cdr3_aa: CSANTGGFGGYTF; j_call: TRBJ1-2; clone_size: many; v_call: TRBV20-1; d_call: TRBD1
cdr3_nt: TGTGCCAGCAGTGAGACAGGGTTTTTAGATACGCAGTATTTT; cdr3_aa: CASSETGFLDTQYF; j_call: TRBJ2-3; clone_size: few; v_call: TRBV6-1; d_call: TRBD1
cdr3_nt: TGTGCCAGCAGTTACCAGACATCTAACTATGGCTACACCTTC; cdr3_aa: CASSYQTSNYGYTF; j_call: TRBJ1-2; clone_size: NA; v_call: TRBV6-5; d_call: NA
cdr3_nt: TGTGCCAGCAGCCCTTCCTCAGGGGGGTCCCAGCCCCAGCATTTT; cdr3_aa: CASSPSSGGSQPQHF; j_call: TRBJ1-5; clone_size: few; v_call: TRBV3-1; d_call: TRBD1